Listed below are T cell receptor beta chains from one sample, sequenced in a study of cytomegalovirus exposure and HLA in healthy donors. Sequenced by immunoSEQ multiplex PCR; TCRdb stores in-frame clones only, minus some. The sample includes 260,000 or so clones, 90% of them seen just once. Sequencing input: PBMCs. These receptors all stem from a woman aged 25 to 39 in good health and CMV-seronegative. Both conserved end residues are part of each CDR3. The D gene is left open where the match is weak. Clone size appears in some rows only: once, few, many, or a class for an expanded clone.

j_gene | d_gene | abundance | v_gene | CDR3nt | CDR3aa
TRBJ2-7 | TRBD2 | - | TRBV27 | TGTGCCAGCAGCCATCTTCCCCTCGGACTAGCGGGAAGGTACGAGCAGTACTTC | CASSHLPLGLAGRYEQYF
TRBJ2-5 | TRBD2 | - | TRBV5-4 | TGTGCCAGCAGCCCGGGACTAGCGGGATACCAAGAGACCCAGTACTTC | CASSPGLAGYQETQYF
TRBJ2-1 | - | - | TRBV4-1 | TGCGCCAGCAGCCAAGATCTAGAGGCTGAGCAGTTCTTC | CASSQDLEAEQFF
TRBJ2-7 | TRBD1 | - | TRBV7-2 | TGTGCCAGCAGCTTATTTGGGGGACAGGGATCCGCGGAGCAGTACTTC | CASSLFGGQGSAEQYF
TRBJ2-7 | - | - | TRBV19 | TGTGCCAGTAGGGATTCAGAAACCTACGAGCAGTACTTC | CASRDSETYEQYF
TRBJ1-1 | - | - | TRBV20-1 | TGCAGTGCAGGGAGGGCTGAAGCTTTCTTT | CSAGRAEAFF
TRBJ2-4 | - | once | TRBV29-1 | TGCAGCGTTGAAGATGGGCACGGGGTCCAAAACATTCAGTACTTC | CSVEDGHGVQNIQYF
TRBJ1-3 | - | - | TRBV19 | TGTGCCAGTAGTATTGGGGCCATCTCTGGAAACACCATATATTTT | CASSIGAISGNTIYF
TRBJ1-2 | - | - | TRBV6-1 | TGTGCCAGCATACGCACCAACAGGGAAGGTGGCTACACCTTC | CASIRTNREGGYTF
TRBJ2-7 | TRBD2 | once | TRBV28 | TGTGCCAGCAGTCGGACGGGAGGGGCCTACGAGCAGTACTTC | CASSRTGGAYEQYF
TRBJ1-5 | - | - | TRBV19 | TGTGCCAGTAGAGAAAATCAGCCCCAGCATTTT | CASRENQPQHF
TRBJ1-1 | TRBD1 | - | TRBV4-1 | TGCGCCAGCAGCCAAGCTCGGACAGGCCCCGAGGACACTGAAGCTTTCTTT | CASSQARTGPEDTEAFF